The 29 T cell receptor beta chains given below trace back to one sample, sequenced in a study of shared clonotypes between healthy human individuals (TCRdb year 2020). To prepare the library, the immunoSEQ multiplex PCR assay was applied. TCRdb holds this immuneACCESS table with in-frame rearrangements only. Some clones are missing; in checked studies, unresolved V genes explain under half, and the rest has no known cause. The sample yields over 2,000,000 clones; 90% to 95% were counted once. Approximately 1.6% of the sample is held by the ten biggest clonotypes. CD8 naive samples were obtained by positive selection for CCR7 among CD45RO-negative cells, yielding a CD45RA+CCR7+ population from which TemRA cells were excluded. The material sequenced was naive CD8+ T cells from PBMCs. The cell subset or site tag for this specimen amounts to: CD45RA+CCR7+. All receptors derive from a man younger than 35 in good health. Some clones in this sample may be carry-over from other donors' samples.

As DNA, the CDR3 is TGTGCCAGCAGCTTCGGGGGTGAGCAGTTCTTC. This gives the protein CASSFGGEQFF. V gene TRBV9 combines with J gene TRBJ2-1, with D possibly TRBD2 on 6 matching bases. In germline, CDR1 is SGDLS, CDR2 YYNGEE. The V end was cut by 4 bases, the J end by 9 bases, with 8 bases between. The CDR3 has 11 residues. The complete variable domain, with remaining parts taken from reference TRBV9 and TRBJ2-1, reads DSGVTQTPKHLITATGQRVTLRCSPRSGDLSVYWYQQSLDQGLQFLIQYYNGEERAKGNILERFSAQQFPDLHSELNLSSLELGDSALYFCASSFGGEQFFGPGTRLTVL.

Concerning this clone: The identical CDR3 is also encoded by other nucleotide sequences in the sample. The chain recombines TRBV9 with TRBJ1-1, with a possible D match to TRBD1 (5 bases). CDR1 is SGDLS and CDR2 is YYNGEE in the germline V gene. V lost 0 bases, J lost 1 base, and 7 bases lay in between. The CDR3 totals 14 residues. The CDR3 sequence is CASSVAGTNTEAFF. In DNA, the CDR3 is TGTGCCAGCAGCGTAGCAGGGACGAACACTGAAGCTTTCTTT.

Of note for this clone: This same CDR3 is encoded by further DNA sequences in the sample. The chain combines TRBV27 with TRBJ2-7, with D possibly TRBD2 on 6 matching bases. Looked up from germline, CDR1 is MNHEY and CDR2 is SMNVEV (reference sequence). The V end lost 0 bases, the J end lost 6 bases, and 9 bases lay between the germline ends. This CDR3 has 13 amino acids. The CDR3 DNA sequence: TGTGCCAGCAGTTTATCGGGGGGATCCGAGCAGTACTTC. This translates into CASSLSGGSEQYF.

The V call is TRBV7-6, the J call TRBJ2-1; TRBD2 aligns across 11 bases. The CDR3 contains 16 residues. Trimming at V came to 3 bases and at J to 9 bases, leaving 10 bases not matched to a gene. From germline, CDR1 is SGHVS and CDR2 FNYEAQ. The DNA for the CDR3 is TGTGCCAGCAGCTTTGGGACTAGCGGCATAAGGGGTGAGCAGTTCTTC. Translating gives CASSFGTSGIRGEQFF.

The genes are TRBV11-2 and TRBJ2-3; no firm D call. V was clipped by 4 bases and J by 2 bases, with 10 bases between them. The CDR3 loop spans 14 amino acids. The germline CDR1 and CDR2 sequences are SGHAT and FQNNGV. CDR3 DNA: TGTGCCAGCAGCTGGGGTGGGGACACAGATACGCAGTATTTT. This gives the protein CASSWGGDTDTQYF.

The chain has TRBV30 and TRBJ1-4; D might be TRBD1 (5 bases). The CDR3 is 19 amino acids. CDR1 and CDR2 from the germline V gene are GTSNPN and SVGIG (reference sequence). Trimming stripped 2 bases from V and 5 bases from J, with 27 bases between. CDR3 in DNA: TGTGCCTGGAGTCGTATAGACCGGGGACGCCCGACTTCGAATGAAAAACTGTTTTTT. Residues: CAWSRIDRGRPTSNEKLFF.

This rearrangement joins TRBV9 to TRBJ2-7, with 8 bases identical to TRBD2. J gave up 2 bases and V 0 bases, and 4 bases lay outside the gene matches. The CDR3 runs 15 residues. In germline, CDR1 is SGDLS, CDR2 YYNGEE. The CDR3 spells CASSVGSGKAYEQYF. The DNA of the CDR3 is TGTGCCAGCAGCGTAGGTAGCGGGAAAGCCTACGAGCAGTACTTC.

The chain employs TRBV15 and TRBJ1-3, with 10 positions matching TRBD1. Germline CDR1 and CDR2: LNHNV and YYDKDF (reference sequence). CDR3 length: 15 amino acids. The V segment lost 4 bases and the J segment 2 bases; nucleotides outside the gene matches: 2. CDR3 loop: CATSKTGGTGNTIYF. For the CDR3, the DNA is TGTGCCACCAGCAAGACAGGGGGCACTGGAAACACCATATATTTT.

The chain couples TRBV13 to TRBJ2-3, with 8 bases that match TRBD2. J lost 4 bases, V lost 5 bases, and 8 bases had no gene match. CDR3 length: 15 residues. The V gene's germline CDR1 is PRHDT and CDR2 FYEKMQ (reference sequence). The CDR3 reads CASSGTSSFPDTQYF. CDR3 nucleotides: TGTGCCAGCAGCGGGACTAGTAGTTTCCCAGATACGCAGTATTTT. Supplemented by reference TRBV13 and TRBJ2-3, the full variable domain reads AAGVIQSPRHLIKEKRETATLKCYPIPRHDTVYWYQQGPGQDPQFLISFYEKMQSDKGSIPDRFSAQQFSDYHSELNMSSLELGDSALYFCASSGTSSFPDTQYFGPGTRLTVL.

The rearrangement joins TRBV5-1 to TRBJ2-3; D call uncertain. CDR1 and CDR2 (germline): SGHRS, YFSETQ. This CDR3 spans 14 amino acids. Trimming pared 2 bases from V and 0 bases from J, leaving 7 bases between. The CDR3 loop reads CASSFGFSTDTQYF. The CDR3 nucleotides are TGCGCCAGCAGCTTCGGCTTTAGCACAGATACGCAGTATTTT.

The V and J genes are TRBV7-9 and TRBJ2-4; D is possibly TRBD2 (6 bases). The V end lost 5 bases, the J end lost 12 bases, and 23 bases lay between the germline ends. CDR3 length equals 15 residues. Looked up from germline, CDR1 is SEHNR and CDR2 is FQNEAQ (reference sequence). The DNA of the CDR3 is TGTGCCAGCAGCCCAGACCACCACGGGGAGGAGGGTCAGTACTTC. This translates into CASSPDHHGEEGQYF.

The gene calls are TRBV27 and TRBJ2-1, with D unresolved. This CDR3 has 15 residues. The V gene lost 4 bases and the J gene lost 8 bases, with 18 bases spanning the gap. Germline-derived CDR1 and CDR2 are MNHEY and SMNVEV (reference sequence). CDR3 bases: TGTGCCAGCAGTTCCCCGAGTAGGGCTAGGTATGAGCAGTTCTTC. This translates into CASSSPSRARYEQFF.

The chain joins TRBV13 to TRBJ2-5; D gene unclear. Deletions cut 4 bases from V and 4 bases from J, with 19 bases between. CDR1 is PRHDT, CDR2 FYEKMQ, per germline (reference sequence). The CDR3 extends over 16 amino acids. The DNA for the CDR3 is TGTGCCAGCAGCTCCCGAATCGCCTTGGTACCAGAGACCCAGTACTTC. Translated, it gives CASSSRIALVPETQYF. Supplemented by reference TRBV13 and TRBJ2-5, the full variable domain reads AAGVIQSPRHLIKEKRETATLKCYPIPRHDTVYWYQQGPGQDPQFLISFYEKMQSDKGSIPDRFSAQQFSDYHSELNMSSLELGDSALYFCASSSRIALVPETQYFGPGTRLLVL.

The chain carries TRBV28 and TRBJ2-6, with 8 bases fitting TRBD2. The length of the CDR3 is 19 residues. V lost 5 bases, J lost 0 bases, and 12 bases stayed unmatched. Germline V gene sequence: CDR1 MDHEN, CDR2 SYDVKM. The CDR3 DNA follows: TGTGCCAGCAGTCCCCCCGGGGGGGAGCCTTCCTCTGGGGCCAACGTCCTGACTTTC. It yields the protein CASSPPGGEPSSGANVLTF.

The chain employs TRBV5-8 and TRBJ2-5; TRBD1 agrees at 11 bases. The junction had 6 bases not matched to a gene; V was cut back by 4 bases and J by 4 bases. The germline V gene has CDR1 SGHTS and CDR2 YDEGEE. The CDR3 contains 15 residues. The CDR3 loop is CASSGGQGAGETQYF. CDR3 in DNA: TGTGCCAGCAGCGGAGGACAGGGGGCGGGAGAGACCCAGTACTTC. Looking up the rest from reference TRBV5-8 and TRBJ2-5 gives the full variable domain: EAGVTQSPTHLIKTRGQQATLRCSPISGHTSVYWYQQALGLGLQFLLWYDEGEERNRGNFPPRFSGRQFPNYSSELNVNALELEDSALYLCASSGGQGAGETQYFGPGTRLLVL.

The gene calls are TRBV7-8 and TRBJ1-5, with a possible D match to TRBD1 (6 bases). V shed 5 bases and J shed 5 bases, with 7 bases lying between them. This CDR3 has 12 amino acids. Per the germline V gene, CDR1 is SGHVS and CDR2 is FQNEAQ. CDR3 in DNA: TGTGCCAGCAGCAGGGGGGATCAGCCCCAGCATTTT. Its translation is CASSRGDQPQHF.

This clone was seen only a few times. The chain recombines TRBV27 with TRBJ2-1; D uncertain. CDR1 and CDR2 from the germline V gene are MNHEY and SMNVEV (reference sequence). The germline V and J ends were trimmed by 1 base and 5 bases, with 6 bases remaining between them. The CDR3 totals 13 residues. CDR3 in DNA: TGTGCCAGCAGTTTATTTGCCCACAATGAGCAGTTCTTC. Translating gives CASSLFAHNEQFF.

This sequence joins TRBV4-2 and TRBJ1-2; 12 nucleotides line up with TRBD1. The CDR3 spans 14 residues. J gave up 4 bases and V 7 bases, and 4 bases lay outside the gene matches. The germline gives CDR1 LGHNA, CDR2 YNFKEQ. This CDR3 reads CASTPGQGAYGYTF. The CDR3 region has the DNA TGTGCCAGCACCCCGGGACAGGGGGCCTATGGCTACACCTTC.

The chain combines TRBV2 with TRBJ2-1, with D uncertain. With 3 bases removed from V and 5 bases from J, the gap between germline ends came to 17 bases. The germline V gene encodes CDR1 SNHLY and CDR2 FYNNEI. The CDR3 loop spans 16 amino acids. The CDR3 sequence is CASSETPSRANNEQFF. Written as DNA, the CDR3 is TGTGCCAGCAGTGAGACTCCAAGTAGAGCTAACAATGAGCAGTTCTTC.

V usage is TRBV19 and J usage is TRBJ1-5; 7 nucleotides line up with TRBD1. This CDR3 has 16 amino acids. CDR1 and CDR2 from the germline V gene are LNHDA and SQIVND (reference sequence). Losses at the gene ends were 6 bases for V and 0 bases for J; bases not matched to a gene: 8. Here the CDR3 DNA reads TGTGCCAGTAGCCTAGGGGACAGACCTAGCAATCAGCCCCAGCATTTT. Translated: CASSLGDRPSNQPQHF.

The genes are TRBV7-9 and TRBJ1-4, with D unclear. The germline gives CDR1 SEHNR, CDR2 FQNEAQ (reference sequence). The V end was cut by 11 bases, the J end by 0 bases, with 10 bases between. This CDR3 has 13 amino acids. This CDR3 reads CAGEKATNEKLFF. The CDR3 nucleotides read TGTGCCGGGGAAAAAGCAACTAATGAAAAACTGTTTTTT.

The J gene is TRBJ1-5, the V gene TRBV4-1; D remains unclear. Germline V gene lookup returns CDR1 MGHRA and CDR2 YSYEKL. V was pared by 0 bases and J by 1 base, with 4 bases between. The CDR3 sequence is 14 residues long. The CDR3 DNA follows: TGCGCCAGCAGCCAAGATGGCAGCAATCAGCCCCAGCATTTT. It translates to CASSQDGSNQPQHF.

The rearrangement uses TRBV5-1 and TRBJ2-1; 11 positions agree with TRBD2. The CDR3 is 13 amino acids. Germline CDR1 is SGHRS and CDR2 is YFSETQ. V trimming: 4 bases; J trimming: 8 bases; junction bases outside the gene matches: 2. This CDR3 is CASSGTSGHEQFF. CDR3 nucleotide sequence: TGCGCCAGCAGCGGGACTAGCGGACATGAGCAGTTCTTC.

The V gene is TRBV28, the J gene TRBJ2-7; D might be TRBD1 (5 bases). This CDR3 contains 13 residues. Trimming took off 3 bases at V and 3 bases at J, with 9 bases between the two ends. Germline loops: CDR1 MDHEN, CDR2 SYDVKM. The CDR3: CASSFEGDYEQYF. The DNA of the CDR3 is TGTGCCAGCAGTTTCGAAGGGGACTACGAGCAGTACTTC. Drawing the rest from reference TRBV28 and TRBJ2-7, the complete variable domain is DVKVTQSSRYLVKRTGEKVFLECVQDMDHENMFWYRQDPGLGLRLIYFSYDVKMKEKGDIPEGYSVSREKKERFSLILESASTNQTSMYLCASSFEGDYEQYFGPGTRLTVT.

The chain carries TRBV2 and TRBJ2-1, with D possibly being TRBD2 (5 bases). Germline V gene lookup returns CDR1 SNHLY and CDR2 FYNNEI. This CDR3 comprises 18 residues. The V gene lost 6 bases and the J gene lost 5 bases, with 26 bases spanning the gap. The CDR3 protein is CASRQTPGVQAADNEQFF. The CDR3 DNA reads TGTGCCAGCAGACAAACCCCCGGGGTGCAGGCCGCTGACAATGAGCAGTTCTTC.

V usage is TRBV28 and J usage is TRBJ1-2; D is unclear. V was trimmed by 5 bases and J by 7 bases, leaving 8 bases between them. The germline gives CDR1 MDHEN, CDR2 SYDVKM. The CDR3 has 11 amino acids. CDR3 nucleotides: TGTGCCAGCAGTCGATCGGGTGGCTACACCTTC. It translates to CASSRSGGYTF.

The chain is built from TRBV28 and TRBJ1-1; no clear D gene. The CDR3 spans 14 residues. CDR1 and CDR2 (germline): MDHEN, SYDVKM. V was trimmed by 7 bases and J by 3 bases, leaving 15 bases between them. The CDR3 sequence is CASIDTVDDTEAFF. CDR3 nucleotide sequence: TGTGCCAGCATAGACACGGTTGATGACACTGAAGCTTTCTTT.

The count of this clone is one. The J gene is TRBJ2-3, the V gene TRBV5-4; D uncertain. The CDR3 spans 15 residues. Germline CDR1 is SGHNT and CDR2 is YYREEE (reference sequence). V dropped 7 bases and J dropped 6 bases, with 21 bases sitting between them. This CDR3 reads CASALISALRDTQYF. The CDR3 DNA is TGTGCCAGCGCCCTTATCAGCGCCCTAAGGGATACGCAGTATTTT.

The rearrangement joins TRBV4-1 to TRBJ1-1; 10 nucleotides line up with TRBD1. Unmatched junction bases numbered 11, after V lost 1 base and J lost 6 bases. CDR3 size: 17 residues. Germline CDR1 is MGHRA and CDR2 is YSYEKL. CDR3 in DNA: TGCGCCAGCAGCCAAGGTCCCGGGACAGGGGTCCGCGCTGAAGCTTTCTTT. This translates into CASSQGPGTGVRAEAFF.